The 18 T cell receptor beta chains given below trace back to one sample, sequenced in a study of blood T cells in healthy people across ages. Primers used in a second PCR of about 6 to 11 cycles were a sample-barcoded 5' primer and a J-beta primer mix. TCRdb ran MiXCR on the 5' RACE reads and lists one entry per CDR3 protein. This table holds approximately 830,000 distinct CDR3 sequences, under 80% found once. The sequenced material came from blood. The receptor source for this set is a man between 25 and 39 years old in good health.

CDR3 coding DNA: TGCAGTGCGCCGACATTCGGAGCCTACGAGCAGTACTTC. Translating gives CSAPTFGAYEQYF. V is TRBV20-1 and J is TRBJ2-7; no clear D gene. V was shortened by 6 bases and J by 2 bases, with 14 bases between the two germline ends. Germline loops: CDR1 DFQATT, CDR2 SNEGSKA (reference sequence). The CDR3 sequence is 13 residues long.

CDR3 in amino acids: CASSKQGSSYEQYF. The CDR3 region has the DNA TGTGCCAGCAGCAAACAGGGGAGCTCCTACGAGCAGTACTTC. V gene TRBV5-6 combines with J gene TRBJ2-7, with 7 nucleotides matching TRBD1. With 4 bases clipped from V and 0 bases from J, the junction kept 4 bases outside the gene matches. This CDR3 contains 14 residues. Germline-derived CDR1 and CDR2 are SGHDT and YYEEEE.

In this sample, this clonotype turned up many times. The J gene is TRBJ2-6, the V gene TRBV7-3; D is ambiguous. The length of the CDR3 is 14 residues. V was trimmed by 2 bases and J by 4 bases, leaving 6 bases between them. The germline CDR1 and CDR2 sequences are SGHTA and FQGTGA. CDR3 in amino acids: CASSLESGANVLTF. CDR3 DNA: TGTGCCAGCAGCTTAGAGTCCGGGGCCAACGTCCTGACTTTC. The full variable domain, its missing parts supplied by reference TRBV7-3 and TRBJ2-6, is GAGVSQTPSNKVTEKGKYVELRCDPISGHTALYWYRQSLGQGPEFLIYFQGTGAADDSGLPNDRFFAVRPEGSVSTLKIQRTERGDSAVYLCASSLESGANVLTFGAGSRLTVL.

This clonotype was seen just once. This chain connects TRBV6-5 to TRBJ2-1, with 10 positions matching TRBD2. This CDR3 is built from 16 residues. V shed 8 bases, J shed 6 bases, and the junction held 13 bases outside the gene matches. Germline CDR1 and CDR2: MNHEY and SVGAGI. The CDR3 nucleotides read TGTGCCAGCGCACGACCTACTAGCGGGGCGAGCAATGAGCAGTTCTTC. Protein: CASARPTSGASNEQFF.

The table lists this clonotype with a few counts. The gene calls are TRBV5-1 and TRBJ2-3; 11 nucleotides align to TRBD2. Germline CDR1 is SGHRS and CDR2 is YFSETQ. The CDR3 covers 14 residues. Losses at the gene ends were 9 bases for V and 2 bases for J; bases not matched to a gene: 5. CDR3 coding DNA: TGCGCCACCCGACTAGCGGGGTACACAGATACGCAGTATTTT. This codes for CATRLAGYTDTQYF.

About this clonotype itself: One end of the junction varies from germline; a read error may be responsible. The rearrangement joins TRBV6-6 to TRBJ2-5; D may be TRBD2 (5 bases). Germline CDR1 is MNHNY and CDR2 is SVGAGI (reference sequence). The CDR3 length is 14 residues. CDR3 coding DNA: TGTGCCAACAGTTACGTGAGGATAGCGGAGACCCAGTACTTC. Translating it yields CANSYVRIAETQYF.

The chain joins TRBV3-1 to TRBJ2-1, with 13 bases aligning to TRBD2. This CDR3 spans 17 amino acids. Germline loops: CDR1 LGHDT, CDR2 YNNKEL (reference sequence). V was pared by 6 bases and J by 8 bases, with 13 bases of the junction left unmatched. CDR3 region: CASRHYRTSGGGDEQFF. The CDR3 nucleotides read TGTGCCAGCAGACACTACCGGACTAGCGGGGGAGGGGATGAGCAGTTCTTC.

The rearrangement uses TRBV5-1 and TRBJ2-3; 9 bases match TRBD2. This CDR3 spans 16 amino acids. V gave up 0 bases and J gave up 0 bases; unmatched junction bases: 2. Looked up from germline, CDR1 is SGHRS and CDR2 is YFSETQ. CDR3 sequence: CASSLGLAESTDTQYF. CDR3 DNA: TGCGCCAGCAGCTTGGGACTAGCGGAAAGCACAGATACGCAGTATTTT.

The chain joins TRBV6-5 to TRBJ2-3; D is uncertain. There are 13 residues in the CDR3. From germline, CDR1 is MNHEY and CDR2 SVGAGI. V dropped 0 bases and J dropped 13 bases, with 14 bases sitting between them. CDR3 loop: CASSYSNRGSKYF. CDR3 bases: TGTGCCAGCAGTTACTCGAATCGCGGATCAAAGTATTTT.

The chain links TRBV5-1 to TRBJ2-7; D remains unclear. V was pared by 0 bases and J by 5 bases, with 9 bases between. This CDR3 contains 13 residues. Germline loops: CDR1 SGHRS, CDR2 YFSETQ. In nucleotides, the CDR3 is TGCGCCAGCAGCTTGGCCCTGCTGGACGAGCAGTACTTC. This translates into CASSLALLDEQYF.

The rearrangement uses TRBV7-2 and TRBJ2-1; 16 nucleotides match TRBD2. The end of the DNA is better explained by TRBJ2-7, so the J call may be wrong. Germline values: CDR1 SGHTA, CDR2 FQGNSA. This CDR3 is built from 18 residues. The CDR3: CASSRGLAGGPFYNEQYF. The CDR3 bases are TGTGCCAGCAGCAGGGGACTAGCGGGGGGGCCATTCTACAATGAGCAGTACTTC.

The chain employs TRBV6-6 and TRBJ2-1, with D unclear. CDR1 is MNHNY and CDR2 is SVGAGI in the germline V gene (reference sequence). With 5 bases removed from V and 7 bases from J, the gap between germline ends came to 12 bases. This CDR3 region has 13 residues. CDR3 sequence reads: CASSHSARNEQFF. CDR3 bases: TGTGCCAGCAGTCATTCGGCTAGGAATGAGCAGTTCTTC.

Concerning this clonotype: A read error may account for a junction end that differs from germline. This rearrangement joins TRBV29-1 to TRBJ1-1; maybe TRBD1 (5 bases). The germline V gene has CDR1 SQVTM and CDR2 ANQGSEA. The CDR3 is 11 residues long. The CDR3 DNA reads TGTAGCGTTAGATGGGACGGTGAAGCTTTCTTT. Translation: CSVRWDGEAFF.

The chain joins TRBV6-5 to TRBJ2-6; 8 bases are a match to TRBD1. This CDR3 comprises 18 residues. Germline values: CDR1 MNHEY, CDR2 SVGAGI. V was pared by 2 bases and J by 0 bases, with 6 bases of the junction left unmatched. The CDR3 reads CASSYGGQERSGANVLTF. The CDR3, as DNA: TGTGCCAGCAGTTACGGGGGACAGGAGCGCTCTGGGGCCAACGTCCTGACTTTC.

This chain links TRBV20-1 with TRBJ2-1, with a tentative D call TRBD2 (6 bases). Germline assignment: CDR1 DFQATT and CDR2 SNEGSKA (reference sequence). The CDR3 loop spans 13 amino acids. The V gene lost 5 bases and the J gene lost 9 bases, with 17 bases spanning the gap. DNA for the CDR3: TGCAGTGCTTCCGGGACTTTCCGTAGTGAGCAGTTCTTC. As protein: CSASGTFRSEQFF.

Note on this clonotype: At one end the junction does not follow the germline gene, possibly because of a read error. The chain couples TRBV4-2 to TRBJ2-1; 10 positions match TRBD2. This CDR3 comprises 15 residues. Per germline, CDR1 LGHNA and CDR2 YNFKEQ. The CDR3 loop is CVSSRLAGANNEQFF. As DNA, the CDR3 is TGTGTCAGCAGCCGCCTAGCGGGGGCAAACAATGAGCAGTTCTTC.

This sequence joins TRBV9 and TRBJ2-5; 9 nucleotides line up with TRBD1. The CDR3 has 17 residues. Germline lookup yields CDR1 SGDLS and CDR2 YYNGEE. V dropped 0 bases and J dropped 4; count of bases not matched to a gene: 10. In DNA, the CDR3 is TGTGCCAGCAGCGTAGGTCTTCGGACAGGGGATGGAGAGACCCAGTACTTC. It is translated as CASSVGLRTGDGETQYF.

The rearrangement links TRBV6-2 or TRBV6-3 to TRBJ2-1; 7 positions match TRBD1. Germline CDR1 is MNHEY and CDR2 is SVGEGT. Trimming removed 5 bases from V and 7 bases from J; junction bases left unmatched: 8. The length of the CDR3 is 14 residues. CDR3 sequence reads: CASSLRDRRNEQFF. The CDR3 bases are TGTGCCAGCAGTCTCCGGGACAGAAGAAATGAGCAGTTCTTC.